These 24 T cell receptor beta chains originate from one sample sequenced in a study of T cell changes during pregnancy in multiple sclerosis (dated 2019 in TCRdb). The library was obtained by the immunoSEQ multiplex PCR assay. TCRdb carries this immuneACCESS record with in-frame sequences only. Its versions omit some clonotypes, under half of them owing to an unresolved V gene in the studies checked, with the rest unexplained. This sample holds approximately 44,000 clones; 90% to 95% were observed only once. The ten largest clones represent 0.6% to 0.75% of the sample. The source material was CD4+ T cells from peripheral blood mononuclear cells, sampled before pregnancy. These receptor sequences come from a female donor with multiple sclerosis, enrolled in a pregnancy study.

The J gene is TRBJ1-2, the V gene TRBV9; D uncertain. The V end lost 1 base, the J end lost 5 bases, and 15 bases lay between the germline ends. Germline CDR1 reads SGDLS; CDR2 reads YYNGEE. There are 15 residues in the CDR3. The CDR3 DNA reads as TGTGCCAGCAGCGTATCGGGAGGAGGGCGGTATGGCTACACCTTC. Translating it yields CASSVSGGGRYGYTF.

This clone showed up just once. V is TRBV9 and J is TRBJ1-3, with a possible D match to TRBD1 (6 bases). In germline, CDR1 is SGDLS, CDR2 YYNGEE. V shed 0 bases and J shed 1 base, with 8 bases lying between them. This CDR3 has 15 amino acids. CDR3 sequence (DNA): TGTGCCAGCAGCGTAGGACAGGTATCTGGAAACACCATATATTTT. It specifies CASSVGQVSGNTIYF.

V gene TRBV7-9 combines with J gene TRBJ2-2, with 12 bases lining up with TRBD1. This CDR3 is 15 amino acids long. Germline V lookup: CDR1 SEHNR, CDR2 FQNEAQ (reference sequence). With 5 bases clipped from V and 5 bases from J, the junction kept 3 bases outside the gene matches. In DNA form, the CDR3 reads TGTGCCAGCAGCGGGACAGGGGGCGAAACCGGGGAGCTGTTTTTT. Translating gives CASSGTGGETGELFF.

The chain has TRBV5-4 and TRBJ1-5; no clear D gene. The germline CDR1 and CDR2 sequences are SGHNT and YYREEE (reference sequence). The V gene lost 0 bases and the J gene lost 7 bases, with 14 bases spanning the gap. The CDR3 loop spans 15 amino acids. CDR3 protein: CASSLDLGAGQPQHF. In nucleotides, the CDR3 is TGTGCCAGCAGCTTGGACCTGGGAGCAGGACAGCCCCAGCATTTT.

This clone was picked up a small number of times. The rearrangement links TRBV7-2 to TRBJ1-5; tentatively, D is TRBD1 (6 bases). The CDR3 spans 13 residues. V dropped 3 bases and J dropped 4 bases, with 7 bases sitting between them. Germline-derived CDR1 and CDR2 are SGHTA and FQGNSA. The CDR3 loop reads CASSFGQNQPQHF. The DNA of the CDR3 is TGTGCCAGCAGCTTTGGACAGAATCAGCCCCAGCATTTT.

The V call is TRBV19, the J call TRBJ1-2; the D is unclear. The V gene lost 7 bases and the J gene lost 6 bases, with 12 bases spanning the gap. This CDR3 contains 12 residues. Germline lookup yields CDR1 LNHDA and CDR2 SQIVND (reference sequence). The CDR3 nucleotides read TGTGCCAGTAATCGCCGGGGAAATGGCTACACCTTC. It specifies CASNRRGNGYTF. Filled out from reference TRBV19 and TRBJ1-2, the complete variable domain reads DGGITQSPKYLFRKEGQNVTLSCEQNLNHDAMYWYRQDPGQGLRLIYYSQIVNDFQKGDIAEGYSVSREKKESFPLTVTSAQKNPTAFYLCASNRRGNGYTFGSGTRLTVV.

V usage is TRBV4-3 and J usage is TRBJ2-4; 11 nucleotides align to TRBD1. Germline loops: CDR1 LGHNA, CDR2 YSLEER. The CDR3 covers 17 residues. The junction had 4 bases not matched to a gene; V was cut back by 3 bases and J by 0 bases. CDR3 loop: CASSQDRGPVAKNIQYF. The DNA of the CDR3 is TGCGCCAGCAGCCAGGACAGGGGGCCGGTAGCCAAAAACATTCAGTACTTC.

The rearrangement links TRBV30 to TRBJ1-3; weak D call: TRBD1 (5 bases). V lost 3 bases and J lost 0, with 6 bases in between. CDR3 size: 13 residues. CDR1 and CDR2 (germline): GTSNPN, SVGIG (reference sequence). CDR3 sequence reads: CAWRDSSGNTIYF. In nucleotides, the CDR3 is TGTGCCTGGAGAGACAGCTCTGGAAACACCATATATTTT.

J is TRBJ2-5 and V is TRBV7-2; 7 bases agree with TRBD1. The CDR3 is 14 amino acids. V lost 5 bases, J lost 5 bases, and 8 bases stayed unmatched. Germline V gives CDR1 SGHTA, CDR2 FQGNSA. CDR3 DNA sequence: TGTGCCAGCAGCGGGGGCAGGGGGTGGGAGACCCAGTACTTC. It is translated as CASSGGRGWETQYF.

This clone was recorded only once. The chain has TRBV10-3 and TRBJ1-2, with D perhaps matching TRBD1 (6 bases). This CDR3 has 14 amino acids. The V gene's germline CDR1 is ENHRY and CDR2 SYGVKD. The germline V and J ends were trimmed by 6 bases and 8 bases, with 19 bases remaining between them. CDR3 nucleotide sequence: TGTGCCATCAGCAAACAGGGAAGGAGTGAGGGCTACACCTTC. Its protein product is CAISKQGRSEGYTF.

A single count supports this clone. J is TRBJ1-5 and V is TRBV19; no clear D. CDR1 and CDR2 (germline): LNHDA, SQIVND (reference sequence). Trimming took off 7 bases at V and 0 bases at J, with 10 bases between the two ends. The CDR3 has 14 amino acids. The CDR3 loop reads CASTMWASNQPQHF. In nucleotides, the CDR3 is TGTGCCAGTACTATGTGGGCTAGCAATCAGCCCCAGCATTTT.

The gene calls are TRBV10-3 and TRBJ1-5, with unresolved D. V was trimmed by 2 bases and J by 3 bases, leaving 11 bases between them. CDR3 length: 15 residues. Germline loops: CDR1 ENHRY, CDR2 SYGVKD. The CDR3 is CAISEARPINQPQHF. CDR3 sequence (DNA): TGTGCCATCAGTGAGGCGAGGCCAATCAATCAGCCCCAGCATTTT.

This clone was detected a few times. The V and J genes are TRBV4-3 and TRBJ1-1, with D possibly matching TRBD1 (6 bases). The CDR3 has 14 amino acids. Germline CDR1 is LGHNA and CDR2 is YSLEER. V was clipped by 3 bases and J by 2 bases, with 10 bases between them. The CDR3 DNA is TGCGCCAGCAGCCAGAGGACAGCAAACACTGAAGCTTTCTTT. Amino acid sequence: CASSQRTANTEAFF.

J is TRBJ2-2 and V is TRBV19; 9 bases map to TRBD1. This CDR3 is built from 15 residues. Germline CDR1 is LNHDA and CDR2 is SQIVND (reference sequence). The V segment lost 6 bases and the J segment 2 bases; nucleotides outside the gene matches: 4. The CDR3 sequence: CASRTGGTNTGELFF. In DNA form, the CDR3 reads TGTGCCAGTAGGACAGGGGGTACCAACACCGGGGAGCTGTTTTTT.

This chain uses TRBV18 with TRBJ1-1, with unresolved D. The germline V and J ends were trimmed by 1 base and 0 bases, with 3 bases remaining between them. Germline CDR1 and CDR2: KGHSH and LQKENI. The CDR3 covers 13 residues. CDR3 residues: CASSPLMNTEAFF. The DNA of the CDR3 is TGTGCCAGCTCACCACTCATGAACACTGAAGCTTTCTTT.

This chain uses TRBV9 with TRBJ2-1; 8 nucleotides match TRBD2. The CDR3 covers 15 residues. V was pared by 5 bases and J by 4 bases, with 8 bases of the junction left unmatched. From germline, CDR1 is SGDLS and CDR2 YYNGEE. CDR3 nucleotides: TGTGCCAGCAGTGAGGGTAGCGGGGTGTACAATGAGCAGTTCTTC. It translates to CASSEGSGVYNEQFF. Full variable domain (missing parts from reference TRBV9 and TRBJ2-1): DSGVTQTPKHLITATGQRVTLRCSPRSGDLSVYWYQQSLDQGLQFLIQYYNGEERAKGNILERFSAQQFPDLHSELNLSSLELGDSALYFCASSEGSGVYNEQFFGPGTRLTVL.

This rearrangement joins TRBV18 to TRBJ2-3, with TRBD2 as a possible D gene (6 bases). Per germline, CDR1 KGHSH and CDR2 LQKENI. The CDR3 is 15 amino acids. Trimming cost V 5 bases and J 1 base, with 13 bases left between them. For the CDR3, the DNA is TGTGCCAGCTCATTCCGCGGGGATGGCACAGATACGCAGTATTTT. Amino acid sequence: CASSFRGDGTDTQYF. Full variable domain (outside the CDR3, taken from reference TRBV18 and TRBJ2-3): NAGVMQNPRHLVRRRGQEARLRCSPMKGHSHVYWYRQLPEEGLKFMVYLQKENIIDESGMPKERFSAEFPKEGPSILRIQQVVRGDSAAYFCASSFRGDGTDTQYFGPGTRLTVL.

The CDR3 sequence: CASTGTGVDGYTF. The CDR3 coding sequence is TGTGCCAGCACCGGGACAGGGGTCGATGGCTACACCTTC. The rearrangement links TRBV9 to TRBJ1-2, with 10 positions matching TRBD1. The CDR3 extends over 13 amino acids. CDR1 and CDR2 from the germline V gene are SGDLS and YYNGEE. The V gene end was trimmed by 6 bases and the J gene end by 6 bases; junction bases not matched to a gene: 5.

The chain carries TRBV7-6 and TRBJ1-5, with TRBD1 as a possible D gene (6 bases). The CDR3 has 14 amino acids. The germline gives CDR1 SGHVS, CDR2 FNYEAQ. Between the trimmed V and J ends, which lost 0 bases and 4 bases, there was a span of 7 bases. The CDR3 sequence: CASSLATGNQPQHF. CDR3 in DNA: TGTGCCAGCAGCTTAGCCACAGGGAATCAGCCCCAGCATTTT.

The chain has TRBV7-2 and TRBJ1-2; 12 bases are shared with TRBD1. The trim removed 4 bases at V and 10 bases at J, leaving 16 bases unmatched. CDR3 length: 17 amino acids. Germline CDR1 and CDR2: SGHTA and FQGNSA. The CDR3 protein is CASSSGTGGAERNDYTF. The CDR3 DNA sequence: TGTGCCAGCAGCTCCGGGACAGGGGGCGCGGAGAGGAACGACTACACCTTC.

The CDR3 DNA follows: TGTGCCAGCAGCTTTCAAGGGACATCTGGAAACACCATATATTTT. Its protein is CASSFQGTSGNTIYF. The V and J genes are TRBV5-6 and TRBJ1-3; maybe TRBD1 (6 bases). The germline V gene encodes CDR1 SGHDT and CDR2 YYEEEE. The CDR3 runs to 15 residues. The germline V and J ends were trimmed by 2 bases and 1 base, with 10 bases remaining between them.

V usage is TRBV9 and J usage is TRBJ2-1; 9 bases agree with TRBD2. V lost 3 bases and J lost 8; bases outside the gene matches: 15. Germline values: CDR1 SGDLS, CDR2 YYNGEE. This CDR3 is built from 17 residues. In DNA form, the CDR3 reads TGTGCCAGCAGCGCCCCCCGACTAGCGGAACCACGGCATGAGCAGTTCTTC. Protein product: CASSAPRLAEPRHEQFF.

This chain links TRBV7-2 with TRBJ1-2; TRBD1 is a possible D gene (5 bases). Trimming removed 2 bases at V and 6 bases at J, with 10 bases between. CDR1 and CDR2 (germline): SGHTA, FQGNSA. The CDR3 consists of 13 residues. The DNA of the CDR3 is TGTGCCAGCAGCTTATGGCGGGGGAATGGCTACACCTTC. It yields the protein CASSLWRGNGYTF.

The V gene is TRBV9, the J gene TRBJ2-3, with 8 bases fitting TRBD2. Germline V gene data show CDR1 as SGDLS and CDR2 as YYNGEE. With V trimmed by 0 bases and J by 0 bases, 3 bases remained unmatched. The CDR3 spans 16 residues. The CDR3 DNA sequence: TGTGCCAGCAGCGTAGCGGGGGGGTTTAGCACAGATACGCAGTATTTT. It yields the protein CASSVAGGFSTDTQYF.